This T cell receptor (beta chain) was found in a study of vaccination effects on CD4 cells after COVID-19. With 5 bases clipped from V and 7 bases from J, the junction kept 4 bases outside the gene matches. Germline CDR1 and CDR2: SGHAT and FQNNGV. The CDR3 extends over 14 amino acids. Points from the study as a whole: The study found marked clonal contraction of infection- and vaccine-induced clones late after vaccination.

Assay used: immunoSEQ multiplex PCR; TCRdb lists only in-frame clones, some missing. The top ten clones hold 1.2% of a sample with tens of thousands of clones, 75% to 85% of them seen once. Before any sequencing was done, the ViraFEST assay used viral peptide pools to expand antigen-specific CD4+ T cells. CD4+ T cell isolation took place after approximately 11 days of culture. Either the mRNA-1273 or the BNT162b2 vaccine was given to participants as two doses. About this clone itself: Its cognate antigen is unknown.

The sequence was obtained from a human donor who received a COVID-19 vaccine. The chain is built from TRBV11-2 and TRBJ1-6; 8 bases fit TRBD1. The starting material was CD4+ T cells from PBMCs cultured with HCoV-229E spike peptides, obtained after COVID-19 vaccination. The CDR3 nucleotides are TGTGCCAGCAGCCTCAACAGGGGGAATTCACCCCTCCACTTT. It encodes CASSLNRGNSPLHF.